This T cell receptor (beta chain) was recovered during a study of T cells in Graves' hyperthyroidism and ophthalmopathy. This clonotype was found a few times. Its cognate antigen is unknown. Trimming shortened V by 5 bases and J by 4 bases, and 9 bases separated the two germline ends. This CDR3 contains 13 residues. Looked up from germline, CDR1 is KGHSH and CDR2 is LQKENI. There were TCR beta CDR3 regions amplified from RNA transcripts. The TCR CDR3 first-round RT-PCR relied on the HTBI primer set. Each CDR3 protein gets one entry after TCRdb re-called the multiplex PCR reads with MiXCR. The sample contains approximately 560,000 distinct CDR3 sequences, 15% to 19% of which appear only once. Study conclusions and caveats: In simple terms, a model built on 13 V-J features told ophthalmopathy apart from stable hyperthyroidism.

Sequenced sample: blood. This clonotype was obtained from a woman aged 25 to 39 with Graves' hyperthyroidism. The genes are TRBV18 and TRBJ2-4, with D maybe TRBD1 (5 bases). Here the CDR3 DNA reads TGTGCCAGCTCATCGACAGATAAAAACATTCAGTACTTC. This gives the protein CASSSTDKNIQYF.